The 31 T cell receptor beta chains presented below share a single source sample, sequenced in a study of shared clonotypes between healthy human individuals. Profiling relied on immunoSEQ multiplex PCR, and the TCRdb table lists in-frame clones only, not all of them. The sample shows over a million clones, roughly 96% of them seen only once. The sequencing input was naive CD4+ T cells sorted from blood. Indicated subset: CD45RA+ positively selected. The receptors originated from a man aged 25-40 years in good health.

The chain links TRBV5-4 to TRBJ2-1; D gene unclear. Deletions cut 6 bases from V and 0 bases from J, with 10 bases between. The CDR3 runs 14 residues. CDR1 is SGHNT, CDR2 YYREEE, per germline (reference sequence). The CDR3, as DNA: TGTGCCAGCACTCTGCCGGGCTCCTACAATGAGCAGTTCTTC. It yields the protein CASTLPGSYNEQFF.

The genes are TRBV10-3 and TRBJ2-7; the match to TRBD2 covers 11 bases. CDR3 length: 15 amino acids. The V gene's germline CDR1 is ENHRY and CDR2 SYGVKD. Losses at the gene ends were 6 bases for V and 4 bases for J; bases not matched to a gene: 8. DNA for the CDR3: TGTGCCATCAGCGCGGGACTAGCGGCAGGATACGAGCAGTACTTC. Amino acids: CAISAGLAAGYEQYF.

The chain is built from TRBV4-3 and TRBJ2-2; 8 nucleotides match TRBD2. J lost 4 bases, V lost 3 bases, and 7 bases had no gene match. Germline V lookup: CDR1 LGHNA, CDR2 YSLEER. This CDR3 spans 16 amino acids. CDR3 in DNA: TGCGCCAGCAGCCAGAAGCCGGGACTAGTCACCGGGGAGCTGTTTTTT. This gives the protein CASSQKPGLVTGELFF.

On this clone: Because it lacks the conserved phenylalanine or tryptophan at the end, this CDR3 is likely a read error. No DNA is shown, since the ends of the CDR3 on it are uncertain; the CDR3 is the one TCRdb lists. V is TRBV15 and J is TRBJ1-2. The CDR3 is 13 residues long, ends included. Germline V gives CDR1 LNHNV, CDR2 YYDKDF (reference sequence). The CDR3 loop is CATSSTGTNGCTS.

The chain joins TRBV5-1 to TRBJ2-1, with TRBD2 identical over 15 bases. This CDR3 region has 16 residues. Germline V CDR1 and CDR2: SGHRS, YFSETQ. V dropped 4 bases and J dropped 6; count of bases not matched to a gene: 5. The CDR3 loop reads CASSAWTSGRANEQFF. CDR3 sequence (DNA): TGCGCCAGCAGCGCTTGGACTAGCGGGAGGGCCAATGAGCAGTTCTTC.

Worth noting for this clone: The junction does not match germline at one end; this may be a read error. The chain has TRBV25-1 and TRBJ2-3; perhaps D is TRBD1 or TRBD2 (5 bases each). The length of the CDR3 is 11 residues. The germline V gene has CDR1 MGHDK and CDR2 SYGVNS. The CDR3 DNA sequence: TGTGCCAGCAGTGAATTCAGGGACCTCGTTTTT. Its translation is CASSEFRDLVF. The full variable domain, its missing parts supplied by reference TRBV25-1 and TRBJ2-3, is EADIYQTPRYLVIGTGKKITLECSQTMGHDKMYWYQQDPGMELHLIHYSYGVNSTEKGDLSSESTVSRIRTEHFPLTLESARPSHTSQYLCASSEFRDLVFGPGTRLTVL.

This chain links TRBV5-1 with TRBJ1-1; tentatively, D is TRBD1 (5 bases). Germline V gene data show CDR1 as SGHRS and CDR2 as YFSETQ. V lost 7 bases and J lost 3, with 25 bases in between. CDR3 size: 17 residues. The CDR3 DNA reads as TGCGCCAGCCGTTCCGGGTGGGACGTCTCGGGTGACACTGAAGCTTTCTTT. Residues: CASRSGWDVSGDTEAFF.

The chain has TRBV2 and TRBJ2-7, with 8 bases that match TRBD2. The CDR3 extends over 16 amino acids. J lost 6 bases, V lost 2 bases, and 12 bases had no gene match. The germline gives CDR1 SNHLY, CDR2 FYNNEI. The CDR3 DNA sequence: TGTGCCAGCAGTGAAAACGAGGCGGGAGGCCTCTCCGAGCAGTACTTC. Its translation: CASSENEAGGLSEQYF.

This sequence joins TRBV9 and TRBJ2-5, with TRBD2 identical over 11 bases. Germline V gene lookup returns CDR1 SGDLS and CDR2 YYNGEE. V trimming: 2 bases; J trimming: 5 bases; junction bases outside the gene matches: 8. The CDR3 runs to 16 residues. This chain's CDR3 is CASSVSLAGGGETQYF. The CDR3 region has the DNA TGTGCCAGCAGCGTCTCCTTAGCGGGAGGGGGTGAGACCCAGTACTTC.

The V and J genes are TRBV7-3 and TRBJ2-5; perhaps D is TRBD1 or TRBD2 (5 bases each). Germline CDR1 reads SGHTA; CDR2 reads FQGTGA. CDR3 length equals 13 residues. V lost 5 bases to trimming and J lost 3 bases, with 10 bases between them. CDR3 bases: TGTGCCAGCAGCCAGGGACGGGAAGAGACCCAGTACTTC. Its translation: CASSQGREETQYF.

Here the CDR3 DNA reads TGTGCCTCATTAGTAACAGATACGCAGTATTTT. Its translation: CASLVTDTQYF. This chain links TRBV2 with TRBJ2-3; the D is unclear. The V gene lost 11 bases and the J gene lost 3 bases, with 9 bases spanning the gap. CDR3 length equals 11 residues. Germline-derived CDR1 and CDR2 are SNHLY and FYNNEI.

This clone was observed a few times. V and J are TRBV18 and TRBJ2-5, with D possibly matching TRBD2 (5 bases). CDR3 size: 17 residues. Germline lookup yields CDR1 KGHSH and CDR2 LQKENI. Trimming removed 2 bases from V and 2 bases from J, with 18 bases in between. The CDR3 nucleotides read TGTGCCAGCTCACCAGGCGTCCTAGCCGGGATACAAGAGACCCAGTACTTC. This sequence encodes CASSPGVLAGIQETQYF.

In DNA form, the CDR3 reads TGTGCCAGCAGTCCCATGGGGGTTGGAAACACCATATATTTT. The encoded protein is CASSPMGVGNTIYF. V gene TRBV6-5 combines with J gene TRBJ1-3; maybe TRBD1 (5 bases). This CDR3 spans 14 amino acids. V lost 5 bases and J 3 bases, leaving 11 bases between the germline ends. Germline assignment: CDR1 MNHEY and CDR2 SVGAGI.

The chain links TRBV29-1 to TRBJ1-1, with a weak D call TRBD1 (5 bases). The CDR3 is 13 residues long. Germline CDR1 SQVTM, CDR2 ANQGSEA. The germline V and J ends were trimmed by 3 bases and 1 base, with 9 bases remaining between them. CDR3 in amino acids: CSVEAGTNTEAFF. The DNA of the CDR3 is TGCAGCGTTGAGGCAGGGACGAACACTGAAGCTTTCTTT.

CDR3 in amino acids: CASSLRLATGVVYNEQFF. The CDR3 nucleotides read TGTGCCAGCAGCTTAAGGCTGGCGACGGGAGTCGTCTACAATGAGCAGTTCTTC. The rearrangement uses TRBV11-2 and TRBJ2-1; TRBD2 might be the D (6 bases). Germline values: CDR1 SGHAT, CDR2 FQNNGV. CDR3 length: 18 residues. Trimming shortened V by 2 bases and J by 3 bases, and 20 bases separated the two germline ends.

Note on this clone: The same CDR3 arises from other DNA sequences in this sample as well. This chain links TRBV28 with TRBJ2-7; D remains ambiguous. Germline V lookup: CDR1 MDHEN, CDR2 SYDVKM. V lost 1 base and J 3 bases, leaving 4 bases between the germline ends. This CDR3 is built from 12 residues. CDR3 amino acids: CASSLFFYEQYF. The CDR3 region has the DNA TGTGCCAGCAGTTTATTCTTCTACGAGCAGTACTTC. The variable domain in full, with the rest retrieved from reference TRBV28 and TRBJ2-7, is DVKVTQSSRYLVKRTGEKVFLECVQDMDHENMFWYRQDPGLGLRLIYFSYDVKMKEKGDIPEGYSVSREKKERFSLILESASTNQTSMYLCASSLFFYEQYFGPGTRLTVT.

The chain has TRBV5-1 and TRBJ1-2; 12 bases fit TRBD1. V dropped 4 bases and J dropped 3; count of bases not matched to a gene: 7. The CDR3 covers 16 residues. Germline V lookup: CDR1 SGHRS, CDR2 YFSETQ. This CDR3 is CASSAGTGGSYYGYTF. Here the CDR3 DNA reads TGCGCCAGCAGCGCCGGGACAGGGGGCTCTTACTATGGCTACACCTTC.

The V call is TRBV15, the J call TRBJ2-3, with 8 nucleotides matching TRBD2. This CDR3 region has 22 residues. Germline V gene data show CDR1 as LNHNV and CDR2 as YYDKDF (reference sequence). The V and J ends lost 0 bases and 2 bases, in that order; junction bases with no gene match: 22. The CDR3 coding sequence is TGTGCCACCAGCAGAGATCACTATTTCGGGAGGGCCATCGCCTCCATCACAGATACGCAGTATTTT. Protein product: CATSRDHYFGRAIASITDTQYF.

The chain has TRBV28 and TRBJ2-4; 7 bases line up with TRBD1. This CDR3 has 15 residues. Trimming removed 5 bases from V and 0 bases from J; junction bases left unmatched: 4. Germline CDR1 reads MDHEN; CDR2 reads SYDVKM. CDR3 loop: CASSGQALAKNIQYF. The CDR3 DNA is TGTGCCAGCAGTGGACAGGCCTTAGCCAAAAACATTCAGTACTTC.

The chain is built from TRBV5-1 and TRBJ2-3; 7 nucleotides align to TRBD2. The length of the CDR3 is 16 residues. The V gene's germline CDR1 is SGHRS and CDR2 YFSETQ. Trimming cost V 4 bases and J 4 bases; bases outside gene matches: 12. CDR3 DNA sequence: TGCGCCAGCAGCCGAACTAGCGCCCTCCCTGCAGATACGCAGTATTTT. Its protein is CASSRTSALPADTQYF.

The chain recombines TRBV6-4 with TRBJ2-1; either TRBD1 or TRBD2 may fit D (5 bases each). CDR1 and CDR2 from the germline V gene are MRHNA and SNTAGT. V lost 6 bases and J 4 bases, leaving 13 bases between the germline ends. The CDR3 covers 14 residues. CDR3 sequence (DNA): TGTGCCAGCAGCCGGGGCCCGGGATACAATGAGCAGTTCTTC. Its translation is CASSRGPGYNEQFF.

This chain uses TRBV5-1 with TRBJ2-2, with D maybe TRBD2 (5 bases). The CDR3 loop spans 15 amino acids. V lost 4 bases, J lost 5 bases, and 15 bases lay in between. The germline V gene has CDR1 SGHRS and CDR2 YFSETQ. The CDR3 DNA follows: TGCGCCAGCAGCCCAGAATGGACTCTGACCGGGGAGCTGTTTTTT. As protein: CASSPEWTLTGELFF.

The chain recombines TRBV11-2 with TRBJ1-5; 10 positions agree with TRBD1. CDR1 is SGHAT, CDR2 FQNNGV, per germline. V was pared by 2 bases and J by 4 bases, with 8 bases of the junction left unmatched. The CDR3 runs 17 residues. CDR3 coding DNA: TGTGCCAGCAGCTTAAATCGACAGGGGGCAACGAATCAGCCCCAGCATTTT. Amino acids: CASSLNRQGATNQPQHF.

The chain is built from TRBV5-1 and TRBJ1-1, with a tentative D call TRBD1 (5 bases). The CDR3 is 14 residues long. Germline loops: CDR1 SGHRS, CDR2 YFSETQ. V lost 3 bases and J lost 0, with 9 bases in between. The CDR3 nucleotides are TGCGCCAGCAGCTCTCGGGGGATGAACACTGAAGCTTTCTTT. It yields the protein CASSSRGMNTEAFF.

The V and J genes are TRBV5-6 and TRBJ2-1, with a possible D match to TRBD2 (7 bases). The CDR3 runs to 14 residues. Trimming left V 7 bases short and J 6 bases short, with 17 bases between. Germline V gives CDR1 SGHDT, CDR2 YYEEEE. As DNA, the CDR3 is TGTGCCAGCGACGGGGGGCGCCTACGCAATGAGCAGTTCTTC. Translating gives CASDGGRLRNEQFF.

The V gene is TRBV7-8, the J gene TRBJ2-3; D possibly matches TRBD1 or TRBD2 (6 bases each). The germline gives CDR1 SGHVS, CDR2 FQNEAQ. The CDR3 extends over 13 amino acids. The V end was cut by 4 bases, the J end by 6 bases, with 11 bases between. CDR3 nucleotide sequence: TGTGCCAGCAGCTCTAGGGGGGCCGATACGCAGTATTTT. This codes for CASSSRGADTQYF. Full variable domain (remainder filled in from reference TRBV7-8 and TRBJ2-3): GAGVSQSPRYKVAKRGQDVALRCDPISGHVSLFWYQQALGQGPEFLTYFQNEAQLDKSGLPSDRFFAERPEGSVSTLKIQRTQQEDSAVYLCASSSRGADTQYFGPGTRLTVL.

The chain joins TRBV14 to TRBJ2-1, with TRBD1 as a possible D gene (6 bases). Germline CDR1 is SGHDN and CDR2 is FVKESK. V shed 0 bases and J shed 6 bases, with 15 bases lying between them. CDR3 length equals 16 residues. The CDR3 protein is CASSQDSGTYTNEQFF. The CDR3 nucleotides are TGTGCCAGCAGCCAAGACTCGGGGACATACACCAATGAGCAGTTCTTC.

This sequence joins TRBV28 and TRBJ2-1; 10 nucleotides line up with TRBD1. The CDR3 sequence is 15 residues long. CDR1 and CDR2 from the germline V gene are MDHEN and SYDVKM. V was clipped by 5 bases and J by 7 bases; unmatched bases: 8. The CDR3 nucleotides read TGTGCCAGCAGTGGCGGGGGACAGGGGACGAATGAGCAGTTCTTC. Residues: CASSGGGQGTNEQFF.

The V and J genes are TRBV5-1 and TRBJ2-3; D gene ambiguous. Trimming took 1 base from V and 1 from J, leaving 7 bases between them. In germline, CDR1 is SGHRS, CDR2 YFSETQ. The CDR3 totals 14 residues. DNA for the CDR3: TGCGCCAGCAGCTTGACACCCGGCACAGATACGCAGTATTTT. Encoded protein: CASSLTPGTDTQYF.

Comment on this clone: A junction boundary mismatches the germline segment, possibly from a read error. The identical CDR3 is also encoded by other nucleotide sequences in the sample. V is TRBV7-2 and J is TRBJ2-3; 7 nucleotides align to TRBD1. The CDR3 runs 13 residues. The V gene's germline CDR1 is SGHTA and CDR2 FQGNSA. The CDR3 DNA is TGTGCCAGCAGCTTTCGAGGGACAGACACGCAGTATTTT. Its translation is CASSFRGTDTQYF.

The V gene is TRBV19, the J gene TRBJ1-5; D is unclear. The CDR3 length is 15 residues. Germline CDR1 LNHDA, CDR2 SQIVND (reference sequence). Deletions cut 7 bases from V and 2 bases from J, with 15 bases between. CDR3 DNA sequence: TGTGCCAGTATTCTAACTTCTGAAGGCAATCAGCCCCAGCATTTT. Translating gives CASILTSEGNQPQHF.